Presented here are 7 T cell receptor beta chains from one specimen sequenced in a study of tumor-infiltrating lymphocytes in primary liver carcinoma. Without any cell sorting, roughly 20-32 mg of bulk tissue yielded co-extracted RNA and DNA. Reverse transcription of around 0.45 ug total RNA with a constant-region primer produced TCR beta cDNA. Sequencing libraries for TCR beta derived from three nested multiplex PCR rounds that used slightly modified ARM-PCR. Amplification in the first two PCR rounds was performed using TRBV1-TRBV30 forward primers and a C-beta reverse primer for 9 to 11 cycles each. MiXCR, run by TCRdb on the multiplex PCR reads, gives a single entry per CDR3 protein. Among approximately 120,000 distinct CDR3 sequences listed, 64% were seen once. The sample consisted of liver tumor tissue from sampling region 3. The subset was: tumor region T3, left-lateral pole. The receptor source for this set is a woman between 55 and 75 years old with primary liver carcinoma and hepatitis B virus infection.

The V gene is TRBV12-3 or TRBV12-4, the J gene TRBJ1-1, with a possible D match to TRBD1 (5 bases). V was shortened by 5 bases and J by 13 bases, with 14 bases between the two germline ends. The CDR3 has 11 amino acids. In DNA, the CDR3 is TGTGCCAGCAGTCTCCCAGGGAGGGTTTTCTTT. As protein: CASSLPGRVFF.

The chain has TRBV29-1 and TRBJ2-7; tentative D call: TRBD2 (6 bases). The CDR3 extends over 15 amino acids. From germline, CDR1 is SQVTM and CDR2 ANQGSEA. Between the trimmed V and J ends, which lost 1 base and 2 bases, there was a span of 15 bases. The CDR3 spells CSVEGRASVAYEQYF. As DNA, the CDR3 is TGCAGCGTTGAAGGTAGGGCTAGCGTAGCCTACGAGCAGTACTTC.

DNA for the CDR3: TGTGCCAACAGAAGGGGCTCCCTCTACGAGCAGTACTTC. Its translation: CANRRGSLYEQYF. The J gene is TRBJ2-7, the V gene TRBV28; perhaps TRBD1 as D (5 bases). The germline V and J ends were trimmed by 10 bases and 3 bases, with 16 bases remaining between them. This CDR3 contains 13 residues. Germline assignment: CDR1 MDHEN and CDR2 SYDVKM.

As concerns this clonotype: The conserved phenylalanine or tryptophan normally closing the CDR3 is absent here, so this likely arose from a read error. The rearrangement uses TRBV11-2 and TRBJ2-7; no clear D gene. V was cut by 0 bases and J by 2 bases, with 5 bases left in between. Germline lookup yields CDR1 SGHAT and CDR2 FQNNGV. CDR3 size: 13 residues. CDR3 protein: CASSLDAAYEQYL. CDR3 nucleotide sequence: TGTGCCAGCAGCTTAGATGCGGCCTACGAGCAGTACTTA.

The CDR3 nucleotides are TGCAGCGTTGGAGGGGTTCGGTCGGGCTACGAGCAGTACTTC. It encodes CSVGGVRSGYEQYF. The chain couples TRBV29-1 to TRBJ2-7; D might be TRBD1 or TRBD2, each matching 5 bases. The germline gives CDR1 SQVTM, CDR2 ANQGSEA. This CDR3 region has 14 residues. Between the trimmed V and J ends, which lost 4 bases and 3 bases, there was a span of 16 bases.

For this clonotype: A read error may explain this, as a much larger clone is one base away. V and J are TRBV12-3 or TRBV12-4 and TRBJ1-2; D remains unclear. V was pared by 6 bases and J by 5 bases, with 25 bases between. The CDR3 totals 17 residues. CDR3 residues: CASRFSLEPVEAYGYTF. The CDR3 region has the DNA TGTGCCAGCAGATTCTCCTTGGAACCAGTGGAGGCTTATGGCTACACCTTC.

As for this clonotype: A much larger clone lies one base from this, so it may be a read error. This likely comes from a read error, as the CDR3 has no conserved phenylalanine or tryptophan at its end. The chain uses TRBV5-1 and TRBJ2-7; D is unresolved. The CDR3 extends over 11 amino acids. Trimming took 3 bases from V and 2 from J, leaving 3 bases between them. In germline, CDR1 is SGHRS, CDR2 YFSETQ. The CDR3 region is CASSSAYEQYS. DNA for the CDR3: TGCGCCAGCAGCTCGGCCTACGAGCAGTACTCC.